Listed below are T cell receptor beta chains from one sample, sequenced in a study of PD-L1 blockade in urothelial cancer. Only in-frame clones appear in the TCRdb table, and some are missing; sequencing was by immunoSEQ multiplex PCR. The table includes more than 45,000 clones, 70% to 80% detected once. Sample: PBMCs, taken around atezolizumab (anti-PD-L1) treatment. The receptors were gathered from a man between 65 and 85 years old with urothelial cancer. Both conserved end residues are part of each CDR3. The D gene is left open where the match is weak. Size is stated for part of the rows, as once, few or many counts, or as a class when the clone is expanded.

abundance: -; v_gene: TRBV19; j_gene: TRBJ1-2; d_gene: TRBD1; CDR3nt: TGTGCCAGTAGGAGAACAGGGGCCAACTATGGCTACACCTTC; CDR3aa: CASRRTGANYGYTF
abundance: -; v_gene: TRBV5-5; j_gene: TRBJ2-3; d_gene: -; CDR3nt: TGTGCCAGCAGCTTTGAGCGGAGCACAGATACGCAGTATTTT; CDR3aa: CASSFERSTDTQYF
abundance: -; v_gene: TRBV18; j_gene: TRBJ2-6; d_gene: TRBD2; CDR3nt: TGTGCCAGCTCACCACCGATTAGCGGGAGTACTGGGGCCAACGTCCTGACTTTC; CDR3aa: CASSPPISGSTGANVLTF
abundance: few; v_gene: TRBV7-9; j_gene: TRBJ2-2; d_gene: -; CDR3nt: TGTGCCAGCAGCTTAGGGCAGACTACGAACACCGGGGAGCTGTTTTTT; CDR3aa: CASSLGQTTNTGELFF
abundance: -; v_gene: TRBV9; j_gene: TRBJ2-3; d_gene: -; CDR3nt: TGTGCCAGCAGCCCTTTGCGGGGGCAGTATTTT; CDR3aa: CASSPLRGQYF
abundance: -; v_gene: TRBV7-2; j_gene: TRBJ2-6; d_gene: TRBD2; CDR3nt: TGTGCCAGCAGCTCTAGCGGGAGAAGTGGGGCCAACGTCCTGACTTTC; CDR3aa: CASSSSGRSGANVLTF
abundance: few; v_gene: TRBV9; j_gene: TRBJ2-1; d_gene: -; CDR3nt: TGTGCCAGCAGCGTAGAGTTGGGAGCAAACAATGAGCAGTTCTTC; CDR3aa: CASSVELGANNEQFF
abundance: few; v_gene: TRBV7-8; j_gene: TRBJ2-2; d_gene: -; CDR3nt: TGTGCCAGCAACAGCCTGAACACCGGGGAGCTGTTTTTT; CDR3aa: CASNSLNTGELFF
abundance: -; v_gene: TRBV4-2; j_gene: TRBJ2-2; d_gene: TRBD1; CDR3nt: TGTGCCAGCAGCCAAACCGACAGGGGGCAAGGCACCGGGGAGCTGTTTTTT; CDR3aa: CASSQTDRGQGTGELFF
abundance: -; v_gene: TRBV7-9; j_gene: TRBJ1-1; d_gene: -; CDR3nt: TGTGCCAGCAGCCCGTGGAGGGGCCAGGACACTGAAGCTTTCTTT; CDR3aa: CASSPWRGQDTEAFF
abundance: -; v_gene: TRBV27; j_gene: TRBJ2-7; d_gene: -; CDR3nt: TGTGCCAGCAGTTTATTCAGGGAAAACGAGCAGTACTTC; CDR3aa: CASSLFRENEQYF
abundance: few; v_gene: TRBV7-8; j_gene: TRBJ2-2; d_gene: -; CDR3nt: TGTGCCAGCAGCTTAGACGGCAGGGGTGACACCGGGGAGCTGTTTTTT; CDR3aa: CASSLDGRGDTGELFF
abundance: few; v_gene: TRBV6-1; j_gene: TRBJ1-6; d_gene: TRBD1; CDR3nt: TGTGCCAGCAGCAACGAACCGGGACAGGGTTTCTTT; CDR3aa: CASSNEPGQGFF
abundance: -; v_gene: TRBV5-1; j_gene: TRBJ1-5; d_gene: -; CDR3nt: TGCGCCAGCAGCTTACAGGGAGGCAATCAGCCCCAGCATTTT; CDR3aa: CASSLQGGNQPQHF
abundance: few; v_gene: TRBV14; j_gene: TRBJ1-1; d_gene: TRBD1; CDR3nt: TGTGCCAGCAGCCAAAAGACAGGGGGAAGCACTGAAGCTTTCTTT; CDR3aa: CASSQKTGGSTEAFF
abundance: -; v_gene: TRBV11-3; j_gene: TRBJ1-4; d_gene: -; CDR3nt: TGTGCCAGCAGCGCGGGCGGGGAAAAACTGTTTTTT; CDR3aa: CASSAGGEKLFF
abundance: -; v_gene: TRBV5-4; j_gene: TRBJ1-1; d_gene: -; CDR3nt: TGTGCCAGCAGCTTGGGCGCCGGGACAAAGAACACTGAAGCTTTCTTT; CDR3aa: CASSLGAGTKNTEAFF
abundance: -; v_gene: TRBV30; j_gene: TRBJ1-5; d_gene: -; CDR3nt: TGTGCCTGGAGCCTGACAGTAAATCAGCCCCAGCATTTT; CDR3aa: CAWSLTVNQPQHF
abundance: -; v_gene: TRBV10-3; j_gene: TRBJ1-5; d_gene: -; CDR3nt: TGTGCCATCAGCTCAGCCTCAGGGGAAAATCAGCCCCAGCATTTT; CDR3aa: CAISSASGENQPQHF
abundance: few; v_gene: TRBV5-4; j_gene: TRBJ1-1; d_gene: TRBD1; CDR3nt: TGTGCCAGCAGCGCCGACAGGGGTTTAGTCACTGAAGCTTTCTTT; CDR3aa: CASSADRGLVTEAFF
abundance: -; v_gene: TRBV30; j_gene: TRBJ1-5; d_gene: TRBD1; CDR3nt: TGTGCCTGGAGTCCAAGGACAGGGGGCCTCAATCAGCCCCAGCATTTT; CDR3aa: CAWSPRTGGLNQPQHF
abundance: -; v_gene: TRBV27; j_gene: TRBJ2-3; d_gene: -; CDR3nt: TGTGCCAGCAGTCCCCGTCGGACAGCTCGCCTAATTAGCACAGATACGCAGTATTTT; CDR3aa: CASSPRRTARLISTDTQYF
abundance: -; v_gene: TRBV5-6; j_gene: TRBJ2-3; d_gene: TRBD1; CDR3nt: TGTGCCAGCAGCATAAGGGACAGGTCCGCAGATACGCAGTATTTT; CDR3aa: CASSIRDRSADTQYF
abundance: -; v_gene: TRBV5-1; j_gene: TRBJ1-3; d_gene: TRBD1; CDR3nt: TGCGCCAGCAGCTCGGGGACAGGGCTAAGGGGAAACACCATATATTTT; CDR3aa: CASSSGTGLRGNTIYF
abundance: many; v_gene: TRBV2; j_gene: TRBJ2-3; d_gene: TRBD2; CDR3nt: TGTGCCAGCAGTGAATCCCCTAGCGGGAGCGATACGCAGTATTTT; CDR3aa: CASSESPSGSDTQYF
abundance: -; v_gene: TRBV11-3; j_gene: TRBJ2-1; d_gene: TRBD2; CDR3nt: TGTGCCAGCAGCTTATCCCGTAGCGGGAGAATATATGAGCAGTTCTTC; CDR3aa: CASSLSRSGRIYEQFF
abundance: -; v_gene: TRBV7-3; j_gene: TRBJ2-1; d_gene: -; CDR3nt: TGTGCCAGCAGCTTAGTCGGACATTACAATGAGCAGTTCTTC; CDR3aa: CASSLVGHYNEQFF
abundance: -; v_gene: TRBV18; j_gene: TRBJ2-1; d_gene: -; CDR3nt: TGTGCCAGTCATGAGGCTCAGGGCTGGAATGAGCAGTTCTTC; CDR3aa: CASHEAQGWNEQFF
abundance: -; v_gene: TRBV5-6; j_gene: TRBJ2-1; d_gene: TRBD2; CDR3nt: TGTGCCAGCAGCTTGAGTGCAACTAGCGGGATCTTC; CDR3aa: CASSLSATSGIF
abundance: -; v_gene: TRBV5-1; j_gene: TRBJ2-3; d_gene: TRBD2; CDR3nt: TGCGCCAGCAGCTTCGGGACTAGCAGCACAGATACGCAGTATTTT; CDR3aa: CASSFGTSSTDTQYF
abundance: -; v_gene: TRBV27; j_gene: TRBJ1-2; d_gene: TRBD1; CDR3nt: TGTGCCAGCAGTCGCCTGGGACAGGGGAATGGCTACACCTTC; CDR3aa: CASSRLGQGNGYTF
abundance: -; v_gene: TRBV5-1; j_gene: TRBJ2-1; d_gene: -; CDR3nt: TGCGCCAGCAGCTTGGGCCCCTGGACTCCCGGCTCCTACAATGAGCAGTTCTTC; CDR3aa: CASSLGPWTPGSYNEQFF
abundance: -; v_gene: TRBV7-8; j_gene: TRBJ2-5; d_gene: -; CDR3nt: TGTGCCAGCAGCGGTGGTAGCGGCCTAAAAGAGACCCAGTACTTC; CDR3aa: CASSGGSGLKETQYF
abundance: once; v_gene: TRBV6-5; j_gene: TRBJ2-7; d_gene: -; CDR3nt: TGTGCCAGCAGCGACGAAGGCAGGGGAAAGTACGAGCAGTACTTC; CDR3aa: CASSDEGRGKYEQYF
abundance: -; v_gene: TRBV4-3; j_gene: TRBJ1-4; d_gene: -; CDR3nt: TGCGCCAGCAGCCGGCTTTACCGGACAGCAACTAATGAAAAACTGTTTTTT; CDR3aa: CASSRLYRTATNEKLFF
abundance: -; v_gene: TRBV28; j_gene: TRBJ2-1; d_gene: TRBD2; CDR3nt: TGTGCCAGCCTTAGCGGGAGGTACAATGAGCAGTTCTTC; CDR3aa: CASLSGRYNEQFF
abundance: -; v_gene: TRBV15; j_gene: TRBJ2-5; d_gene: -; CDR3nt: TGTGCCACCAGCAGAGTGGCAGAAGAGACCCAGTACTTC; CDR3aa: CATSRVAEETQYF
abundance: -; v_gene: TRBV5-5; j_gene: TRBJ2-5; d_gene: TRBD2; CDR3nt: TGTGCCAGCAGCCCTCTAGCGGGGGGGAGAGAGACCCAGTACTTC; CDR3aa: CASSPLAGGRETQYF
abundance: -; v_gene: TRBV7-9; j_gene: TRBJ1-2; d_gene: TRBD1; CDR3nt: TGTGCCAGCAGCTTAACACAGGGGGCTAACTATGGCTACACCTTC; CDR3aa: CASSLTQGANYGYTF
abundance: once; v_gene: TRBV7-3; j_gene: TRBJ2-1; d_gene: TRBD2; CDR3nt: TGTGCCAGCAGTCGCGCGGGGCGGGAGGGCGATGAGCAGTTCTTC; CDR3aa: CASSRAGREGDEQFF
abundance: -; v_gene: TRBV19; j_gene: TRBJ2-2; d_gene: TRBD1; CDR3nt: TGTGCCAGTGGGACAGAGAACACCGGGGAGCTGTTTTTT; CDR3aa: CASGTENTGELFF
abundance: many; v_gene: TRBV7-2; j_gene: TRBJ1-3; d_gene: TRBD1; CDR3nt: TGTGCCAGCAGCTTAGAGGGGACAGTCTCTGGAAACACCATATATTTT; CDR3aa: CASSLEGTVSGNTIYF
abundance: -; v_gene: TRBV20-1; j_gene: TRBJ1-1; d_gene: -; CDR3nt: TGCAGTGCTTACGGACAGACTGAAGCTTTCTTT; CDR3aa: CSAYGQTEAFF
abundance: -; v_gene: TRBV15; j_gene: TRBJ2-7; d_gene: -; CDR3nt: TGTGCCACCAGCAGACGGTTCCAGGACGAGCAGTACTTC; CDR3aa: CATSRRFQDEQYF
abundance: -; v_gene: TRBV9; j_gene: TRBJ2-3; d_gene: TRBD1; CDR3nt: TGTGCCAGCAGCTCACGGACAGGGGGGGATACGCAGTATTTT; CDR3aa: CASSSRTGGDTQYF
abundance: -; v_gene: TRBV18; j_gene: TRBJ1-1; d_gene: TRBD1; CDR3nt: TGTGCCAGCTCACCCGTGCACGAGGGACAGGGGAGAACTGAAGCTTTCTTT; CDR3aa: CASSPVHEGQGRTEAFF
abundance: -; v_gene: TRBV25-1; j_gene: TRBJ2-2; d_gene: -; CDR3nt: TGTGCCAGCAGTGAAGGGAGGGGGGTAGGGAAGACCGGGGAGCTGTTTTTT; CDR3aa: CASSEGRGVGKTGELFF